Each of the 24 T cell receptor beta chains below was sequenced from the same sample in a study of T cells in Graves' hyperthyroidism and ophthalmopathy. Researchers amplified the TCR beta CDR3 regions from RNA transcripts. When the TCR CDR3 underwent first-round RT-PCR, the HTBI primer set was used. TCRdb reanalysed the multiplex PCR reads using MiXCR and keeps one entry per CDR3 protein. The profile covers 200,000 or so distinct CDR3 sequences, with less than 20% appearing a single time and over 45% taken by the ten largest. What was sequenced was blood. The source is a woman in her 50s with Graves' hyperthyroidism.

This clonotype was observed at least ten times. The genes are TRBV27 and TRBJ1-5; no firm D call. Trimming removed 8 bases from V and 1 base from J, with 9 bases in between. The CDR3 consists of 13 residues. Germline CDR1 is MNHEY and CDR2 is SMNVEV (reference sequence). CDR3 in amino acids: CASLEGSNQPQHF. CDR3 nucleotide sequence: TGTGCCAGCCTTGAGGGCAGCAATCAGCCCCAGCATTTT.

This clonotype was detected ten times or more. V is TRBV11-2 and J is TRBJ2-5, with D unresolved. Trimming took 5 bases from V and 5 from J, leaving 9 bases between them. This CDR3 is 12 amino acids long. Germline lookup yields CDR1 SGHAT and CDR2 FQNNGV. CDR3 in DNA: TGTGCCAGCAGCCCTCTTCTGGAGACCCAGTACTTC. Translating gives CASSPLLETQYF.

Only a few counts were recorded for this clonotype. J is TRBJ2-3 and V is TRBV19; no reliable D call. Trimming shortened V by 5 bases and J by 6 bases, and 12 bases separated the two germline ends. Germline CDR1 LNHDA, CDR2 SQIVND (reference sequence). The CDR3 has 13 amino acids. The CDR3 DNA follows: TGTGCCAGTAGTGCGACCTTAGGTGATACGCAGTATTTT. It encodes CASSATLGDTQYF.

To note about this clonotype: A much larger clone sits a single nucleotide away, making a read error possible. The genes are TRBV18 and TRBJ2-7, with a tentative D call TRBD1 (6 bases). The DNA end lines up better with TRBJ2-1; the J call may be wrong. In germline, CDR1 is KGHSH, CDR2 LQKENI. CDR3 length equals 13 residues. In DNA, the CDR3 is TGTGCCAGCTCAGGGGGCCAGTTCTACGAGCAGTTCTTC. Translating it yields CASSGGQFYEQFF.

This clonotype came up many times. The J gene is TRBJ2-3, the V gene TRBV11-2, with 11 bases fitting TRBD2. The CDR3 runs to 18 residues. V lost 3 bases to trimming and J lost 1 base; unmatched junction nucleotides: 9. Germline V gene sequence: CDR1 SGHAT, CDR2 FQNNGV. The CDR3 here is CASSLTFPGLAGTDTQYF. The CDR3 nucleotides are TGTGCCAGCAGCTTGACCTTTCCGGGACTAGCGGGCACAGATACGCAGTATTTT.

This clonotype was observed at least ten times. V is TRBV3-1 and J is TRBJ2-7; D may match TRBD1 or TRBD2 (5 bases each). This CDR3 spans 12 amino acids. V shed 4 bases and J shed 7 bases, with 11 bases lying between them. CDR1 is LGHDT and CDR2 is YNNKEL in the germline V gene (reference sequence). The CDR3 DNA is TGTGCCAGCAGCCCGGGGCGGTGGGAGCAGTACTTC. Amino acids: CASSPGRWEQYF.

In regard to this clonotype: A much larger clone differs from this one at a single base, so this may be a read error. The gene calls are TRBV12-3 or TRBV12-4 and TRBJ2-7; the D is unclear. The CDR3 sequence is 12 residues long. Trimming took 7 bases from V and 7 from J, leaving 14 bases between them. CDR3 amino acids: CASNGALDEQYF. The CDR3 DNA sequence: TGTGCCAGCAACGGCGCCCTTGATGAGCAGTACTTC.

This clonotype showed up just a few times. The rearrangement joins TRBV29-1 to TRBJ1-1; no clear D. Germline CDR1 reads SQVTM; CDR2 reads ANQGSEA. This CDR3 is 14 amino acids long. Trimming took off 7 bases at V and 1 base at J, with 16 bases between the two ends. CDR3 nucleotide sequence: TGCAGCGGTGACGAAGGAAGACAGAACACTGAAGCTTTCTTT. Amino acid sequence: CSGDEGRQNTEAFF.

This clonotype was detected many times. The CDR3 DNA is TGTGCCAGCAGTTTGGAAGGTCTAGCGAGGTACGAGCAGTACTTC. The encoded protein is CASSLEGLARYEQYF. The chain employs TRBV27 and TRBJ2-7, with D perhaps TRBD2 (6 bases). The CDR3 loop spans 15 amino acids. Between the trimmed V and J ends, which lost 3 bases and 4 bases, there was a span of 16 bases. CDR1 is MNHEY and CDR2 is SMNVEV in the germline V gene (reference sequence).

This clonotype was observed many times. This rearrangement joins TRBV6-1 to TRBJ2-7; D not certain. This CDR3 is 14 amino acids long. The germline V gene has CDR1 MNHNS and CDR2 SASEGT. V lost 10 bases and J lost 0, with 16 bases in between. The CDR3 nucleotides read TGTGCCACCCGCGTAGGTCGGAGCTCCTACGAGCAGTACTTC. Translated: CATRVGRSSYEQYF.

The V and J genes are TRBV19 and TRBJ1-1, with 9 nucleotides matching TRBD1. This CDR3 is built from 14 residues. The ends lost 9 bases at V and 0 bases at J; junction bases unmatched: 5. CDR1 is LNHDA and CDR2 is SQIVND in the germline V gene (reference sequence). The CDR3: CASRGTGMNTEAFF. The CDR3 coding sequence is TGTGCCAGCCGAGGGACAGGGATGAACACTGAAGCTTTCTTT.

The chain carries TRBV30 and TRBJ2-2; D is perhaps TRBD2 (5 bases). CDR3 length equals 14 residues. Trimming shortened V by 4 bases and J by 6 bases, and 15 bases separated the two germline ends. Germline CDR1 reads GTSNPN; CDR2 reads SVGIG (reference sequence). CDR3 loop: CAWTPVRASGELFF. The CDR3, as DNA: TGTGCCTGGACCCCCGTGAGGGCTTCCGGGGAGCTGTTTTTT.

This clonotype was recorded at least ten times. This chain joins TRBV6-1 and TRBJ1-6, with TRBD1 matching 8 bases. The CDR3 has 14 amino acids. J gave up 7 bases and V 5 bases, and 4 bases lay outside the gene matches. The germline V gene encodes CDR1 MNHNS and CDR2 SASEGT. CDR3 sequence: CASSYQGANSPLHF. The DNA for the CDR3 is TGTGCCAGCAGTTATCAGGGGGCAAATTCACCCCTCCACTTT.

The chain links TRBV14 to TRBJ2-7; D perhaps matches TRBD1 (7 bases). Trimming removed 5 bases from V and 1 base from J, with 24 bases in between. The length of the CDR3 is 18 residues. Per the germline V gene, CDR1 is SGHDN and CDR2 is FVKESK. CDR3 DNA sequence: TGTGCCAGCAGCGAAGGGGGGAGACAGGGCAAAAAATCCTACGAGCAGTACTTC. Translating gives CASSEGGRQGKKSYEQYF.

V is TRBV12-3 or TRBV12-4 and J is TRBJ2-7; 7 positions match TRBD2. V shed 3 bases and J 9 bases; nucleotides not matched to a gene: 11. This CDR3 comprises 14 residues. The CDR3 DNA sequence: TGTGCCAGCAGTTTCTCGGCGGGAGTAGATGGGCAGTACTTC. This translates into CASSFSAGVDGQYF.

Ten or more counts support this clonotype. The chain has TRBV19 and TRBJ1-5; D gene ambiguous. Germline V gives CDR1 LNHDA, CDR2 SQIVND (reference sequence). The CDR3 runs 14 residues. V was pared by 7 bases and J by 1 base, with 11 bases between. The CDR3 reads CASTTGGSNQPQHF. Here the CDR3 DNA reads TGTGCCAGTACCACGGGCGGGAGCAATCAGCCCCAGCATTTT.

This clonotype was seen repeatedly, ten times or more. The V and J genes are TRBV11-3 and TRBJ2-3, with D possibly being TRBD2 (6 bases). Germline V gene sequence: CDR1 SGHNT, CDR2 YENEEA. V dropped 5 bases and J dropped 4 bases, with 19 bases sitting between them. The CDR3 contains 16 residues. The CDR3 is CASSPLWGTGADTQYF. The CDR3 bases are TGTGCCAGCAGCCCGCTTTGGGGGACGGGAGCAGATACGCAGTATTTT.

This clonotype showed up many times. The chain links TRBV19 to TRBJ2-1; TRBD2 matches 11 bases. This CDR3 is 17 amino acids long. The germline CDR1 and CDR2 sequences are LNHDA and SQIVND (reference sequence). The J segment lost 12 bases and the V segment lost 5 bases, leaving 18 bases of the junction unmatched. CDR3 nucleotide sequence: TGTGCCAGTAGTTTCAGGACTAGCGGGTCGCCGGTCAGTGGGCAGTTCTTC. Its protein is CASSFRTSGSPVSGQFF.

This clonotype was counted many times. V is TRBV28 and J is TRBJ2-1, with D hard to call. Germline CDR1 reads MDHEN; CDR2 reads SYDVKM. V shed 7 bases and J shed 6 bases, with 19 bases lying between them. The length of the CDR3 is 15 residues. CDR3 region: CASMDNTFPRNEQFF. CDR3 DNA: TGTGCCAGCATGGATAACACATTCCCACGCAATGAGCAGTTCTTC. Together with reference TRBV28 and TRBJ2-1, the CDR3 gives the full variable domain: DVKVTQSSRYLVKRTGEKVFLECVQDMDHENMFWYRQDPGLGLRLIYFSYDVKMKEKGDIPEGYSVSREKKERFSLILESASTNQTSMYLCASMDNTFPRNEQFFGPGTRLTVL.

This clonotype was picked up many times. The J gene is TRBJ1-2, the V gene TRBV29-1; TRBD1 matches at 10 bases. Germline values: CDR1 SQVTM, CDR2 ANQGSEA. J was trimmed by 6 bases and V by 6 bases; bases with no gene match: 13. This CDR3 has 15 residues. The CDR3 sequence: CSVRKTGGRVDGYTF. CDR3 coding DNA: TGCAGCGTCCGAAAGACAGGGGGCAGAGTGGATGGCTACACCTTC.

This clonotype was seen at least ten times. V usage is TRBV6-1 and J usage is TRBJ1-5, with TRBD1 identical over 9 bases. The length of the CDR3 is 16 residues. V was clipped by 6 bases and J by 0 bases; unmatched bases: 6. Germline V gene sequence: CDR1 MNHNS, CDR2 SASEGT. In DNA form, the CDR3 reads TGTGCCAGCAGGGGACAGGGCGGGTATAGCAATCAGCCCCAGCATTTT. It is translated as CASRGQGGYSNQPQHF.

This clonotype was seen only a few times. The gene calls are TRBV11-2 and TRBJ1-1; 7 nucleotides match TRBD1. Per germline, CDR1 SGHAT and CDR2 FQNNGV. V lost 4 bases to trimming and J lost 4 bases; unmatched junction nucleotides: 6. The CDR3 sequence is 14 residues long. CDR3 sequence: CASSSSTGFTEAFF. In DNA, the CDR3 is TGTGCCAGCAGCTCATCGACAGGGTTCACTGAAGCTTTCTTT.

The chain carries TRBV30 and TRBJ2-1, with 12 nucleotides matching TRBD2. The CDR3 has 17 residues. The trim removed 3 bases at V and 4 bases at J, leaving 10 bases unmatched. CDR1 is GTSNPN and CDR2 is SVGIG in the germline V gene (reference sequence). DNA for the CDR3: TGTGCCTGGAGAGCGACTAGCGGGAGTACCCCGTACAATGAGCAGTTCTTC. This encodes CAWRATSGSTPYNEQFF.

In this sample, this clonotype turned up a few times. The chain recombines TRBV5-5 with TRBJ1-5; D uncertain. Germline values: CDR1 SGHKS, CDR2 YYEKEE (reference sequence). This CDR3 spans 15 amino acids. Between the trimmed V and J ends, which lost 4 bases and 2 bases, there was a span of 13 bases. CDR3 residues: CASSPDVMGNQPQHF. CDR3 bases: TGTGCCAGCAGCCCGGACGTCATGGGCAATCAGCCCCAGCATTTT.